This entry lists 13 T cell receptor beta chains sequenced from one sample in a study of blood T cells in healthy people across ages. Alongside a J-beta primer mix, a sample-barcoded 5' primer served in a second PCR lasting about 7 to 12 cycles. TCRdb analysed the 5' RACE reads with MiXCR anew, one entry per CDR3 protein. This table has 600,000 to 800,000 distinct CDR3 sequences, more than 20% appearing once. The sequencing sample was made of blood. The origin of the receptors is a man aged 65 to 85 in good health.

Worth noting for this clonotype: At one of its ends the junction is not consistent with the germline gene, which may arise from a read error. V gene TRBV12-3 or TRBV12-4 combines with J gene TRBJ1-4; unclear D gene. The CDR3 sequence is 14 residues long. CDR3 bases: TGTACCAGCAGTTATGGCGGCCTGAATGAAAAACTGTTTTTT. Encoded protein: CTSSYGGLNEKLFF.

This clonotype was picked up a small number of times. The DNA of the CDR3 is TGTGCCATCAGGGTGGGGACGGACACCGGGGAGCTGTTTTTT. It codes for CAIRVGTDTGELFF. The chain combines TRBV10-3 with TRBJ2-2; D may match TRBD1 or TRBD2 (5 bases each). CDR3 length: 14 residues. Trimming shortened V by 6 bases and J by 3 bases, and 11 bases separated the two germline ends. The germline V gene has CDR1 ENHRY and CDR2 SYGVKD.

The table lists this clonotype with a few counts. The chain uses TRBV30 and TRBJ1-5; D is unclear. Germline CDR1 GTSNPN, CDR2 SVGIG (reference sequence). This CDR3 region has 12 residues. Trimming took off 2 bases at V and 2 bases at J, with 4 bases between the two ends. The CDR3 loop reads CAWSPGNQPQHF. The DNA for the CDR3 is TGTGCCTGGAGTCCGGGCAATCAGCCCCAGCATTTT.

In this sample, this clonotype turned up a few times. The chain recombines TRBV5-1 with TRBJ1-2; TRBD1 might be the D (6 bases). The CDR3 totals 14 residues. Between the trimmed V and J ends, which lost 2 bases and 4 bases, there was a span of 12 bases. Germline CDR1 and CDR2: SGHRS and YFSETQ. The CDR3 here is CASSFTGQSYGYTF. Here the CDR3 DNA reads TGCGCCAGCAGCTTTACGGGACAAAGCTATGGCTACACCTTC.

Many counts were recorded for this clonotype. The V and J genes are TRBV4-1 and TRBJ2-3; 9 nucleotides align to TRBD2. The CDR3 extends over 18 amino acids. J was trimmed by 0 bases and V by 1 base; bases with no gene match: 8. From germline, CDR1 is MGHRA and CDR2 YSYEKL. The CDR3 region is CASSQVASGASSTDTQYF. The CDR3 nucleotides read TGCGCCAGCAGCCAAGTGGCTAGCGGGGCGTCTAGCACAGATACGCAGTATTTT.

This clonotype was seen a handful of times. The CDR3 bases are TGTGCCAGCAGCCCGCGGGAGGTCGGAACTACAGATACGCAGTATTTT. The encoded protein is CASSPREVGTTDTQYF. The V call is TRBV7-9, the J call TRBJ2-3; 8 nucleotides align to TRBD2. The CDR3 extends over 16 amino acids. In germline, CDR1 is SEHNR, CDR2 FQNEAQ (reference sequence). The V segment lost 5 bases and the J segment 3 bases; nucleotides outside the gene matches: 10. The full variable domain, rest sourced from reference TRBV7-9 and TRBJ2-3, is DTGVSQNPRHKITKRGQNVTFRCDPISEHNRLYWYRQTLGQGPEFLTYFQNEAQLEKSRLLSDRFSAERPKGSFSTLEIQRTEQGDSAMYLCASSPREVGTTDTQYFGPGTRLTVL.

This clonotype was counted between two and nine times. The gene calls are TRBV7-2 and TRBJ2-7; D remains unclear. The CDR3 spans 11 residues. CDR1 and CDR2 (germline): SGHTA, FQGNSA. V was pared by 5 bases and J by 6 bases, with 8 bases between. CDR3 in amino acids: CASSHACEQYF. CDR3 DNA sequence: TGTGCCAGCAGCCATGCCTGCGAGCAGTACTTC.

The sample holds a few counts of this clonotype. The genes are TRBV5-1 and TRBJ2-5; no definite D call. The end of the DNA fits TRBJ2-1 better, so the J call may be wrong. The V gene's germline CDR1 is SGHRS and CDR2 YFSETQ. This CDR3 has 12 amino acids. The CDR3 region has the DNA TGCGCCAGCAGCATGGGAAGTGGGGAGCAGTTCTTC. Encoded protein: CASSMGSGEQFF.

CDR3 coding DNA: TGTGCCAGCAGGAGCACCGGGACTAGTGGCGGGGAGCTGTTTTTT. Amino acids: CASRSTGTSGGELFF. This rearrangement joins TRBV2 to TRBJ2-2, with TRBD2 matching 8 bases. This CDR3 has 15 residues. The trim removed 6 bases at V and 7 bases at J, leaving 10 bases unmatched. Germline values: CDR1 SNHLY, CDR2 FYNNEI.

This clonotype has just a few counts. V usage is TRBV28 and J usage is TRBJ2-1; D possibly matches TRBD1 or TRBD2 (5 bases each). CDR3 size: 16 residues. Germline CDR1 reads MDHEN; CDR2 reads SYDVKM. Trimming shortened V by 3 bases and J by 0 bases, and 12 bases separated the two germline ends. CDR3 amino acids: CASSFGGEGSYNEQFF. The DNA of the CDR3 is TGTGCCAGCAGTTTTGGGGGAGAAGGCTCCTACAATGAGCAGTTCTTC. The whole variable domain, remainder taken from reference TRBV28 and TRBJ2-1, is DVKVTQSSRYLVKRTGEKVFLECVQDMDHENMFWYRQDPGLGLRLIYFSYDVKMKEKGDIPEGYSVSREKKERFSLILESASTNQTSMYLCASSFGGEGSYNEQFFGPGTRLTVL.

V is TRBV4-1 and J is TRBJ1-2; 7 bases map to TRBD1. Germline-derived CDR1 and CDR2 are MGHRA and YSYEKL. The junction had 4 bases not matched to a gene; V was cut back by 1 base and J by 2 bases. This CDR3 contains 15 residues. CDR3 amino acids: CASSQVLTGNYGYTF. The CDR3, as DNA: TGCGCCAGCAGCCAAGTCCTGACAGGGAACTATGGCTACACCTTC.

This clonotype has only a few counts. V gene TRBV12-3 or TRBV12-4 combines with J gene TRBJ2-1; 9 bases agree with TRBD1. Trimming took 7 bases from V and 6 from J; bases not matched to a gene: 19. This CDR3 region has 18 residues. The CDR3 DNA reads TGTGCCAGCACCTCGCTCACTCTTGGGGGACAGGGCCGCAATGAGCAGTTCTTC. Translating it yields CASTSLTLGGQGRNEQFF.

The chain links TRBV20-1 to TRBJ2-7; perhaps D is TRBD1 or TRBD2 (5 bases each). This CDR3 contains 15 residues. In germline, CDR1 is DFQATT, CDR2 SNEGSKA (reference sequence). The CDR3 sequence is CSADGGNSLVREQYF. The CDR3 DNA follows: TGCAGCGCCGATGGGGGAAACAGTCTCGTCCGGGAGCAGTACTTC.